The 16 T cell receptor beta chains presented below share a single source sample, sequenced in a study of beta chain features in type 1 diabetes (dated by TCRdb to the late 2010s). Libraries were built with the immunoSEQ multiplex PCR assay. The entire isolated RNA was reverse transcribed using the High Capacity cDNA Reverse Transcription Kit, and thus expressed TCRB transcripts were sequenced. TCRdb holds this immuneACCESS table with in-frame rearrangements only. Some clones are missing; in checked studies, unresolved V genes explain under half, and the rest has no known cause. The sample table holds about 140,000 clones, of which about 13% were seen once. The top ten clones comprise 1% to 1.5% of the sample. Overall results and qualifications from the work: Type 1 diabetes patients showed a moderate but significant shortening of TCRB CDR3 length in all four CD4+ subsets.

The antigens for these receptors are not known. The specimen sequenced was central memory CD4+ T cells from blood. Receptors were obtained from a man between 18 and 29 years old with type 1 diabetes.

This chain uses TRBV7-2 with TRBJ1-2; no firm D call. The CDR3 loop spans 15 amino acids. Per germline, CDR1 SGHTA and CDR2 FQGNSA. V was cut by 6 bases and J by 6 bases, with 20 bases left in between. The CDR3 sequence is CASSTTHGRLDGYTF. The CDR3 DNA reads TGTGCCAGCAGTACTACCCACGGCCGGTTGGATGGCTACACCTTC.

The CDR3 DNA follows: TGCGCCAGCAGCCAAGATCCCTCCGACAGGAATGAGCAGTACTTC. Protein: CASSQDPSDRNEQYF. The chain recombines TRBV4-1 with TRBJ2-7, with D perhaps matching TRBD1 (6 bases). CDR1 MGHRA and CDR2 YSYEKL come from the germline V gene. Trimming took 0 bases from V and 7 from J, leaving 16 bases between them. CDR3 length: 15 amino acids.

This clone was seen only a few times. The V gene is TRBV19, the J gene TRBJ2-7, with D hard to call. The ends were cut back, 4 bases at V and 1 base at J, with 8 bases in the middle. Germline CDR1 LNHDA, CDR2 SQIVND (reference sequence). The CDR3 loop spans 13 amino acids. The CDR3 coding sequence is TGTGCCAGTAGTACTCAGGAGTCCTACGAGCAGTACTTC. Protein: CASSTQESYEQYF.

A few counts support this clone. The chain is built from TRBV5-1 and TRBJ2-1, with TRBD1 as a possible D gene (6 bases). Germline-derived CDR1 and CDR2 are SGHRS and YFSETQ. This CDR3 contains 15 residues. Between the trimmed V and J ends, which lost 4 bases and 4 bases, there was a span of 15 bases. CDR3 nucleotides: TGCGCCAGCAGCATTACCGGGACACAATACAATGAGCAGTTCTTC. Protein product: CASSITGTQYNEQFF.

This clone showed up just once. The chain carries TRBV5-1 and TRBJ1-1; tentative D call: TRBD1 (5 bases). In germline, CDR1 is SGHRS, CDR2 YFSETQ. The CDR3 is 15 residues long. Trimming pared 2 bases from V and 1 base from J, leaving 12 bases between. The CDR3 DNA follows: TGCGCCAGCAGCTTTCTCGGAGGGGAGAACACTGAAGCTTTCTTT. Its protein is CASSFLGGENTEAFF. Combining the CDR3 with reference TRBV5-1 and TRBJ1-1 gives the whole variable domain KAGVTQTPRYLIKTRGQQVTLSCSPISGHRSVSWYQQTPGQGLQFLFEYFSETQRNKGNFPGRFSGRQFSNSRSEMNVSTLELGDSALYLCASSFLGGENTEAFFGQGTRLTVV.

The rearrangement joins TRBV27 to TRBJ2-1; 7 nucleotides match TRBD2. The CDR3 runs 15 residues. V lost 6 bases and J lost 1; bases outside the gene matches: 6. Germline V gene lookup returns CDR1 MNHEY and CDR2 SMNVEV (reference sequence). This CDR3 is CASSSGTASYNEQFF. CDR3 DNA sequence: TGTGCCAGCAGCAGCGGGACCGCATCCTACAATGAGCAGTTCTTC.

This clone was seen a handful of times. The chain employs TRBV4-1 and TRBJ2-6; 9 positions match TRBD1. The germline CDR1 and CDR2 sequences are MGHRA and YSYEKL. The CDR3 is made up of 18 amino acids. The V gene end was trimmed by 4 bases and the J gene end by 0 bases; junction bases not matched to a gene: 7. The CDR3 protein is CASSPRQGGRSGANVLTF. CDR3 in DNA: TGCGCCAGCAGCCCCCGACAGGGGGGCCGCTCTGGGGCCAACGTCCTGACTTTC.

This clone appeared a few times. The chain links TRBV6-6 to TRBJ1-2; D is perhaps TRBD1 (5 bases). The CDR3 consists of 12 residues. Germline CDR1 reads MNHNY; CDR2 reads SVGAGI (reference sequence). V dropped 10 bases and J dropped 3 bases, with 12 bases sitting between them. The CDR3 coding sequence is TGTGCCACTTCCACGGGGGACTATGGCTACACCTTC. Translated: CATSTGDYGYTF.

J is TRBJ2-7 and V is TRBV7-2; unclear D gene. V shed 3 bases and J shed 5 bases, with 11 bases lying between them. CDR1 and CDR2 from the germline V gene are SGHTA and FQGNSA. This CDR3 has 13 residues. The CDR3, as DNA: TGTGCCAGCAGCTTTGCGGTTTACCACGAGCAGTACTTC. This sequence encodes CASSFAVYHEQYF.

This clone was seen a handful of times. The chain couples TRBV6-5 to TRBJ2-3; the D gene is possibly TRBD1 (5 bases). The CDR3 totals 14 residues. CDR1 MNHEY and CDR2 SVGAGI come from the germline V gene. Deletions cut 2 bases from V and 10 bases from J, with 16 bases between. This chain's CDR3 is CASSYGGSQGAQYF. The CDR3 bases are TGTGCCAGCAGTTACGGCGGTTCCCAGGGCGCGCAGTATTTT.

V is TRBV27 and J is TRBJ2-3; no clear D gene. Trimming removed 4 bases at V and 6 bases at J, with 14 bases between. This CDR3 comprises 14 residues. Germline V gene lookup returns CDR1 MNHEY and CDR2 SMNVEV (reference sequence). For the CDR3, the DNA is TGTGCCAGCAGTTCTTCAGGCGCCTGGGATACGCAGTATTTT. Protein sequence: CASSSSGAWDTQYF.

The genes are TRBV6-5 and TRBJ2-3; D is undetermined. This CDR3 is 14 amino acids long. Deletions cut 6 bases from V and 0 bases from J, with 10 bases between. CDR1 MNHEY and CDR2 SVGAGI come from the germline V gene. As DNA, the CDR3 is TGTGCCAGCAGCTCAACCCGGAGCACAGATACGCAGTATTTT. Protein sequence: CASSSTRSTDTQYF.

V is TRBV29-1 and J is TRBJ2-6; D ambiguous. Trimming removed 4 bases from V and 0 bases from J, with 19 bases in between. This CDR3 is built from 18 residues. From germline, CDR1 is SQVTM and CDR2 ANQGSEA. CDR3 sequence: CSVGADIRLNSGANVLTF. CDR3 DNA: TGCAGCGTTGGAGCCGACATCAGGTTGAACTCTGGGGCCAACGTCCTGACTTTC.

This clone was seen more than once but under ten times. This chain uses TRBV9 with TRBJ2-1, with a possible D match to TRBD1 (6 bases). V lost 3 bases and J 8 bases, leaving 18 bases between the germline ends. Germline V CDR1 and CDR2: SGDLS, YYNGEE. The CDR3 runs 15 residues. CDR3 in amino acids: CASSAQGSGWDEQFF. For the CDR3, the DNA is TGTGCCAGCAGCGCCCAGGGGTCGGGCTGGGATGAGCAGTTCTTC.

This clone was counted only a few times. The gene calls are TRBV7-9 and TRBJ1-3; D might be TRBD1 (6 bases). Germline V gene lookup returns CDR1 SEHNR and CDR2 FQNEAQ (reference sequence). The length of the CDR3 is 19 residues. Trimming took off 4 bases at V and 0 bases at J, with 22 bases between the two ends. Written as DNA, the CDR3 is TGTGCCAGCAGCTCATCAGCGTATTACAGGGCCTCCTCTGGAAACACCATATATTTT. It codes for CASSSSAYYRASSGNTIYF.

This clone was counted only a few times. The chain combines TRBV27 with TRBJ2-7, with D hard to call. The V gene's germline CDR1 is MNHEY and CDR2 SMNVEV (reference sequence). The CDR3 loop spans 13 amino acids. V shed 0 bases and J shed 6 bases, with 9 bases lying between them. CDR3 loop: CASSLSRVSEQYF. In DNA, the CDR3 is TGTGCCAGCAGTTTATCTCGGGTTTCCGAGCAGTACTTC.